The 14 T cell receptor beta chains below were found in one sample sequenced in a study of blood T cells in healthy people across ages (dated by TCRdb to 2013 to 2016). The library was built by means of 5' RACE. The data were produced on an Illumina HiSeq 2500. A second PCR of about 6 to 11 cycles was performed with a sample-barcoded 5' primer and a J-beta primer mix. In-frame beta chains were kept once TCRdb had trimmed the public reads at Q25 with fastp and called clones with MiXCR. Rows matching on CDR3 protein sequence are summarized as one entry with the most common DNA and genes. Counted in this sample were about 900,000 distinct CDR3 sequences; around 49% of them appeared once. The top ten constitute under 15% of the sample. Source material: blood. Receptors were obtained from a man in his thirties or forties in good health.

As to this clonotype: The junction shows a germline mismatch at one end, possibly a read error. The chain combines TRBV12-3 or TRBV12-4 with TRBJ2-3, with TRBD2 identical over 7 bases. The CDR3 covers 13 residues. The CDR3 region has the DNA TGTGCCTGCAGTTGCGGGGGAACAGATACGCAGTATTTT. Translated, it gives CACSCGGTDTQYF.

This rearrangement joins TRBV20-1 to TRBJ2-3, with 8 bases lining up with TRBD2. V trimming: 6 bases; J trimming: 9 bases; junction bases outside the gene matches: 11. The CDR3 sequence is 13 residues long. Per germline, CDR1 DFQATT and CDR2 SNEGSKA (reference sequence). Here the CDR3 DNA reads TGCAGTGCCAGCCGGACTAGCCCCACCACGCAGTATTTT. Its protein is CSASRTSPTTQYF.

The V call is TRBV28, the J call TRBJ2-7; D unclear. The CDR3 has 13 amino acids. Germline loops: CDR1 MDHEN, CDR2 SYDVKM. Trimming removed 6 bases at V and 7 bases at J, with 16 bases between. CDR3 bases: TGTGCCAGCAGAATGAGTGTTGTGGGGGAGCAGTACTTC. Protein: CASRMSVVGEQYF.

A few counts support this clonotype. The chain uses TRBV12-3 or TRBV12-4 and TRBJ2-1, with TRBD2 matching over 11 bases. The CDR3 consists of 15 residues. The J segment lost 8 bases and the V segment lost 2 bases, leaving 5 bases of the junction unmatched. Here the CDR3 reads CASSLIAGGLDEQFF. CDR3 nucleotide sequence: TGTGCCAGCAGTTTAATAGCGGGGGGGCTGGATGAGCAGTTCTTC.

Comment on this clonotype: One base away lies a much larger clone, so this may be a sequencing read error. V and J are TRBV12-3 or TRBV12-4 and TRBJ2-1; D remains unclear. There are 12 residues in the CDR3. The CDR3 coding sequence is TGTGCCAGCAGTCGACACGACAATGGGCAGTTCTTC. This translates into CASSRHDNGQFF.

In its sample, this clonotype was seen a few times. The chain links TRBV29-1 to TRBJ2-4; the match to TRBD2 covers 13 bases. Germline CDR1 and CDR2: SQVTM and ANQGSEA. J lost 4 bases, V lost 7 bases, and 7 bases had no gene match. The CDR3 has 15 amino acids. The CDR3: CSGILAGGIKNIQYF. DNA of the CDR3: TGCAGCGGTATACTAGCGGGGGGGATAAAAAACATTCAGTACTTC.

V gene TRBV20-1 combines with J gene TRBJ1-1, with 8 bases identical to TRBD1. The length of the CDR3 is 15 residues. Germline loops: CDR1 DFQATT, CDR2 SNEGSKA (reference sequence). J gave up 0 bases and V 5 bases, and 8 bases lay outside the gene matches. The CDR3 is CSAPTGTGLNTEAFF. The CDR3 bases are TGCAGTGCTCCGACCGGGACAGGTTTGAACACTGAAGCTTTCTTT.

The V and J genes are TRBV10-3 and TRBJ1-5; a possible D gene is TRBD1 (6 bases). Germline values: CDR1 ENHRY, CDR2 SYGVKD. Trimming stripped 10 bases from V and 2 bases from J, with 12 bases between. The CDR3 consists of 13 residues. This CDR3 is CATQDSGNQPQHF. The CDR3, as DNA: TGTGCCACCCAGGACAGCGGCAATCAGCCCCAGCATTTT.

This clonotype was seen only once. The chain combines TRBV4-1 with TRBJ1-2; 8 nucleotides match TRBD1. CDR1 and CDR2 (germline): MGHRA, YSYEKL. The length of the CDR3 is 14 residues. V shed 2 bases and J 3 bases; nucleotides not matched to a gene: 2. The CDR3 DNA is TGCGCCAGCAGCCAATCGGGACAGGACTATGGCTACACCTTC. This gives the protein CASSQSGQDYGYTF.

This clonotype was seen a handful of times. The chain couples TRBV6-5 to TRBJ2-7; D uncertain. Germline CDR1 reads MNHEY; CDR2 reads SVGAGI. The ends were cut back, 2 bases at V and 4 bases at J, with 15 bases in the middle. The CDR3 totals 15 residues. CDR3 in DNA: TGTGCCAGCAGTTACGTGGGTCACCTAGGATACGAGCAGTACTTC. It translates to CASSYVGHLGYEQYF.

This clonotype came up a few times. The V gene is TRBV27, the J gene TRBJ2-1; 8 bases are shared with TRBD1. Trimming removed 5 bases from V and 5 bases from J; junction bases left unmatched: 8. The CDR3 runs 15 residues. Germline CDR1 is MNHEY and CDR2 is SMNVEV (reference sequence). The CDR3 bases are TGTGCCAGCAGTCCCCCTTGGGGACAGGACAATGAGCAGTTCTTC. It codes for CASSPPWGQDNEQFF.

This clonotype was counted many times. The CDR3 nucleotides read TGTGCCAGCAGCTTATCGACAGAGTACGAGCAGTACTTC. It yields the protein CASSLSTEYEQYF. The J gene is TRBJ2-7, the V gene TRBV7-6; D is possibly TRBD1 (5 bases). With 2 bases removed from V and 4 bases from J, the gap between germline ends came to 9 bases. Germline loops: CDR1 SGHVS, CDR2 FNYEAQ. The CDR3 contains 13 residues.

This clonotype was seen a handful of times. The chain links TRBV5-1 to TRBJ2-1; D possibly corresponds to TRBD2 (5 bases). CDR1 is SGHRS, CDR2 YFSETQ, per germline. The CDR3 contains 15 residues. The V and J ends lost 4 bases and 0 bases respectively, with 11 bases between them. CDR3 sequence (DNA): TGCGCCAGCAGCCCGGTCCGGGGCTCCTACAATGAGCAGTTCTTC. Amino acid sequence: CASSPVRGSYNEQFF.

The chain joins TRBV30 to TRBJ1-1; 12 bases agree with TRBD1. Per the germline V gene, CDR1 is GTSNPN and CDR2 is SVGIG (reference sequence). The CDR3 extends over 12 amino acids. The J segment lost 6 bases and the V segment lost 8 bases, leaving 4 bases of the junction unmatched. The CDR3 coding sequence is TGTGCCGGGGGACAGGGGGCGGCTGAAGCTTTCTTT. This gives the protein CAGGQGAAEAFF.